Listed below are T cell receptor beta chains from one sample, sequenced in a study of cytomegalovirus exposure and HLA in healthy donors. TCRdb keeps only in-frame clones here, not all; method: immunoSEQ multiplex PCR. The table shows about 150,000 clones, with 68% occurring only once. The sample consisted of PBMCs. These receptors came from a man between 60 and 70 years old in good health and CMV-seronegative. Each CDR3 is given with its conserved first and last residue. D genes are given only for firm matches. Clone size is stated in some rows and not others, as once, few, many or a class when expanded.

TRBJ1-5	few	TRBV28	.	12	TGTGCCAGCACTACCGAATACCAGCCCCAGCATTTT	CASTTEYQPQHF
TRBJ2-3	.	TRBV10-3	TRBD2	20	TGTGCCATCAGTGAGTCCCCTAGCGGGAGGGTCCTTTTTAGCACAGATACGCAGTATTTT	CAISESPSGRVLFSTDTQYF
TRBJ2-5	few	TRBV7-3	TRBD1	15	TGTGCCAGCAGCTCGGGACAGGGGGTAGGAGAGACCCAGTACTTC	CASSSGQGVGETQYF
TRBJ2-2	.	TRBV6-5	.	14	TGTGCCAGCAGTTACATCAGGGGGGCCGGGGAGCTGTTTTTT	CASSYIRGAGELFF
TRBJ2-1	.	TRBV28	TRBD1	15	TGTGCCAGCAGCCTAGACGGACAGGGCCAAAATGAGCAGTTCTTC	CASSLDGQGQNEQFF
TRBJ2-1	.	TRBV9	TRBD1	16	TGTGCCAGCAGCGTAGCTACAGGGGACTCCTACAATGAGCAGTTCTTC	CASSVATGDSYNEQFF
TRBJ1-1	.	TRBV19	TRBD1	14	TGTGCCAGTAGAATACAGGGGGAAGACACTGAAGCTTTCTTT	CASRIQGEDTEAFF
TRBJ1-2	.	TRBV2	TRBD1	14	TGTGCCAGCCGGCGGGACAGGGGGCTGGATGGCTACACCTTC	CASRRDRGLDGYTF
TRBJ2-7	.	TRBV5-4	.	17	TGTGCCAGCAGCTGGGGGTCGGTAGCGGAATTCTCCTACGAGCAGTACTTC	CASSWGSVAEFSYEQYF
TRBJ2-2	few	TRBV27	.	17	TGTGCCAGCGGTCCGGGTTTTGCGCCCAGTAACACCGGGGAGCTGTTTTTT	CASGPGFAPSNTGELFF
TRBJ2-5	.	TRBV7-2	.	16	TGTGCCAGCAGCTTAAGAGGACACGGGCAACAAGAGACCCAGTACTTC	CASSLRGHGQQETQYF
TRBJ1-6	few	TRBV7-9	TRBD1	16	TGTGCCAGCAGCACCCACGCGGGACAGGGAAATTCACCCCTCCACTTT	CASSTHAGQGNSPLHF
TRBJ2-1	.	TRBV11-3	TRBD2	13	TGTGCCAGCAGCTTAGGGGGGGGCAATGAGCAGTTCTTC	CASSLGGGNEQFF
TRBJ2-1	.	TRBV5-1	TRBD2	16	TGCGCCAGCAGCTTGGGACTAGCGGGAGGAATGGATGAGCAGTTCTTC	CASSLGLAGGMDEQFF
TRBJ2-1	.	TRBV5-1	.	14	TGCGCCAGCAGCTTGTTGTTTACGGACAATGAGCAGTTCTTC	CASSLLFTDNEQFF
TRBJ2-1	few	TRBV6-5	TRBD2	13	TGTGCCAGCAGGGGACTAGCTGGAAATGAGCAGTTCTTC	CASRGLAGNEQFF
TRBJ2-7	.	TRBV11-2	TRBD2	18	TGTGCCAGCACCCGGGGACTAGCGGGATCCCTATCCTCCTACGAGCAGTACTTC	CASTRGLAGSLSSYEQYF
TRBJ2-5	.	TRBV5-8	TRBD2	16	TGTGCCAGCACCCGGGGACTAGCGGGAGCCCAAGAGACCCAGTACTTC	CASTRGLAGAQETQYF
TRBJ2-3	few	TRBV5-1	.	16	TGCGCCAGCAGCTTGAGCAGCGGAAAAAGCACAGATACGCAGTATTTT	CASSLSSGKSTDTQYF
TRBJ1-4	.	TRBV18	TRBD1	17	TGTGCCAGCTCGTCCGCGAAGGGGGCTCTATCTAATGAAAAACTGTTTTTT	CASSSAKGALSNEKLFF
TRBJ2-2	.	TRBV7-2	TRBD1	14	TGTGCCAGCAGCCCCCAGGGGGATTCCGGGGAGCTGTTTTTT	CASSPQGDSGELFF
TRBJ1-2	few	TRBV11-2	.	14	TGTGCCAGCAGCTTAGCGGCGGGTGGCTATGGCTACACCTTC	CASSLAAGGYGYTF
TRBJ2-7	.	TRBV7-9	TRBD1	16	TGTGCCAGCAGCGCTGGGCAGGGACAGGGGGGCGACGAGCAGTACTTC	CASSAGQGQGGDEQYF
TRBJ2-7	.	TRBV5-1	.	16	TGCGCCAGCAGCTTGGAAGAGTTGGGGAGCTCCTACGAGCAGTACTTC	CASSLEELGSSYEQYF
TRBJ1-1	.	TRBV11-1	TRBD1	14	TGTGCCAGCAGCCTCAAGGGGGCCTCCACTGAAGCTTTCTTT	CASSLKGASTEAFF
TRBJ2-7	once	TRBV28	.	14	TGTGCCAGCACCGGGGTTGGACAGCACAACGAGCAGTACTTC	CASTGVGQHNEQYF
TRBJ2-7	.	TRBV18	TRBD2	17	TGTGCCAGCTCACCATCGGGGGAACCGGGGGGCTCCTACGAGCAGTACTTC	CASSPSGEPGGSYEQYF
TRBJ1-2	.	TRBV7-8	TRBD1	15	TGTGCCAGCAGCCCCGGCGCGGTGGACAGGGGAGGCTACATCTTC	CASSPGAVDRGGYIF
TRBJ2-5	.	TRBV10-2	TRBD2	15	TGCGCCAGCGGTAGGCGGGAGGACCCCCGGGAGACCCAGTACTTC	CASGRREDPRETQYF
TRBJ2-1	.	TRBV30	.	14	TGTGCCTGGGCCACCGGGACATCATACAATGAGCAGTTCTTC	CAWATGTSYNEQFF
TRBJ2-7	once	TRBV27	TRBD2	15	TGTGCCAGCAGTTTGAAACTAGCGGGGCACTACGAGCAGTACTTC	CASSLKLAGHYEQYF
TRBJ2-1	few	TRBV28	TRBD2	15	TGTGCCAGCATTCCCTGGACTAGCGGGTACAATGAGCAGTTCTTC	CASIPWTSGYNEQFF
TRBJ2-1	.	TRBV5-1	.	14	TGCGCCAGCAGCCTTGATGCGGGCTACAATGAGCAGTTCTTC	CASSLDAGYNEQFF
TRBJ1-1	.	TRBV28	.	13	TGTGCCAGCTTGGTCGGGGTGAACACTGAAGCTTTCTTT	CASLVGVNTEAFF
TRBJ2-1	few	TRBV27	.	13	TGTGCCAGCAGTTTCCCCAGCTACAATGAGCAGTTCTTC	CASSFPSYNEQFF
TRBJ2-1	.	TRBV20-1	.	11	TGCAGTGTTTACTCCTACAATGAGCAGTTCTTC	CSVYSYNEQFF
TRBJ2-7	.	TRBV9	.	12	TGTGCCAGCAGCGAGGGGTGGGGCGAGCAGTACTTC	CASSEGWGEQYF
TRBJ2-2	few	TRBV7-8	.	15	TGTGCCAGCAGCTTATCGGTAGAGAACACCGGGGAGCTGTTTTTT	CASSLSVENTGELFF
TRBJ1-4	.	TRBV5-1	TRBD1	14	TGCGCCAGCAGCCCGGGACAGAATAATGAAAAACTGTTTTTT	CASSPGQNNEKLFF
TRBJ2-5	.	TRBV5-4	TRBD2	15	TGTGCCAGCAGCTTGTGGGGGGGAGTTGGTGAGACCCAGTACTTC	CASSLWGGVGETQYF
TRBJ2-7	.	TRBV30	TRBD1	14	TGTGCCTGGATGGGAGCTGGACAGGGGTACGAGCAGTACTTC	CAWMGAGQGYEQYF
TRBJ2-7	.	TRBV9	TRBD2	15	TGTGCCAGCAGCCCCCTTAGCGGGGCCTCCTACGAGCAGTACTTC	CASSPLSGASYEQYF
TRBJ1-5	once	TRBV9	.	13	TGTGCCAGCAGCGTAGGTCAGGGACAGCCCCAGCATTTT	CASSVGQGQPQHF
TRBJ1-1	.	TRBV7-9	.	12	TGTGCCAGCAGCAGAGTCAGGGAGGACGCTTTCTTT	CASSRVREDAFF
TRBJ2-1	.	TRBV12-1	.	18	TGTGCCAGCAGCTTCGCCACTAGCGGGAGGGCCCAACACAATGAGCAGTTCTTC	CASSFATSGRAQHNEQFF
TRBJ2-7	.	TRBV19	TRBD2	14	TGTGCCAGTAACCCGACTAGCGGGAGAAGCGAGCAGTACTTC	CASNPTSGRSEQYF
TRBJ2-3	.	TRBV10-3	TRBD2	17	TGTGCCATCAGTGAGTCGAGAGCGGGAGGGGGTCCAGATACGCAGTATTTT	CAISESRAGGGPDTQYF
TRBJ2-7	.	TRBV4-1	TRBD2	16	TGCGCCAGCAGCCAAGATGGGCTAGCGGGGCGATACGAGCAGTACTTC	CASSQDGLAGRYEQYF
TRBJ1-6	few	TRBV19	.	16	TGTGCCAGTACACAGACCCTTAACTCCTATAATTCACCCCTCCACTTT	CASTQTLNSYNSPLHF
TRBJ2-3	.	TRBV5-4	TRBD2	12	TGTGCCAGCAGCGGGGGGGTGAATACGCAGTATTTT	CASSGGVNTQYF
TRBJ2-1	few	TRBV19	.	14	TGTGCCAGTAGTGTTAGCGTCGAGGCTAGTGAGCAGTTCTTC	CASSVSVEASEQFF
TRBJ2-1	.	TRBV27	TRBD2	22	TGTGCCAGCACCAAACGGCCGCCGGGACTAGCGGGACTCCCTGGGTCCTACAATGAGCAGTTCTTC	CASTKRPPGLAGLPGSYNEQFF
TRBJ2-7	few	TRBV6-6	.	12	TGTGCCAGCAGTTCCACGACTCAAGAGCAGTACTTC	CASSSTTQEQYF
TRBJ2-3	.	TRBV5-4	TRBD2	14	TGTGCCAGCAGCTTGACTAGCGGGGGGGATACGCAGTATTTT	CASSLTSGGDTQYF
TRBJ2-5	once	TRBV7-6	.	15	TGTGCCAGCAGCGAATCCAGCGGTACCCAAGAGACCCAGTACTTC	CASSESSGTQETQYF